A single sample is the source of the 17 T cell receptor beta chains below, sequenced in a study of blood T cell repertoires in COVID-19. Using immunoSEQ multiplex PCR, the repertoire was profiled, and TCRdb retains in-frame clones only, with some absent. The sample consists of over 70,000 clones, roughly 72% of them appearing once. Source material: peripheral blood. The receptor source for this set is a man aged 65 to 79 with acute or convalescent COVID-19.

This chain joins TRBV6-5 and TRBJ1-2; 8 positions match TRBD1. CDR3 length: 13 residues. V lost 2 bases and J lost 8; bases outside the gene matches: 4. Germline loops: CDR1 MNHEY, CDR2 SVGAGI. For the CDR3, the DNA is TGTGCCAGCAGTTACCGGACAGGGAGAGGCTACACCTTC. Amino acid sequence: CASSYRTGRGYTF.

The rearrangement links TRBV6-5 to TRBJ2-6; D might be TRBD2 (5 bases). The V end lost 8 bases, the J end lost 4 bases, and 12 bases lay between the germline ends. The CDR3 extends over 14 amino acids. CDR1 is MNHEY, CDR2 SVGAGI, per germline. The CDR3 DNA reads TGTGCCAGCTCGAGGGTTCTGGGGGCCAACGTCCTGACTTTC. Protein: CASSRVLGANVLTF.

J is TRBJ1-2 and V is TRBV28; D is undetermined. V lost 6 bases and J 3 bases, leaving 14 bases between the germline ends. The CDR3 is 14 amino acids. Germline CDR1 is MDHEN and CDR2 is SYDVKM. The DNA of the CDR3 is TGTGCCAGCAGGTTGGTTACAGACCACTATGGCTACACCTTC. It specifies CASRLVTDHYGYTF.

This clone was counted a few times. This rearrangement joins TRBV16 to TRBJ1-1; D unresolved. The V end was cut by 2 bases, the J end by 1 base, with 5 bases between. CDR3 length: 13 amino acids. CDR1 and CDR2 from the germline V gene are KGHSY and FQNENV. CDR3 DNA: TGTGCCAGCAGCCAACAGAAGAACACTGAAGCTTTCTTT. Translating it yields CASSQQKNTEAFF.

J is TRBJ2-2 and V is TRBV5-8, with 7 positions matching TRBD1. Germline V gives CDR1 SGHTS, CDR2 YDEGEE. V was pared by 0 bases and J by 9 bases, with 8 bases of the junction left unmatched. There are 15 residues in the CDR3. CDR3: CASSLERGRFRELFF. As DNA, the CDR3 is TGTGCCAGCAGCTTGGAAAGGGGGCGCTTCAGGGAGCTGTTTTTT.

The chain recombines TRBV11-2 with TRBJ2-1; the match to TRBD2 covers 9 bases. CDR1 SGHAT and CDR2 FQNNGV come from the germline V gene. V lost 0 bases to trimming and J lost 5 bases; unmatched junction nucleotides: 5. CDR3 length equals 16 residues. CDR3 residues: CASSLELAGFNNEQFF. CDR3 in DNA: TGTGCCAGCAGCTTAGAGCTAGCGGGATTCAACAATGAGCAGTTCTTC.

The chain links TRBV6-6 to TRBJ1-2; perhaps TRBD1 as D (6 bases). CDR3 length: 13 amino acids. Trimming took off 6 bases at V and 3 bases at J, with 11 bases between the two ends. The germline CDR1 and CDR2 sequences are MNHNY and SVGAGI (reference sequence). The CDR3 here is CASRKGVDYGYTF. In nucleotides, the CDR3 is TGTGCCAGCAGAAAGGGGGTGGACTATGGCTACACCTTC.

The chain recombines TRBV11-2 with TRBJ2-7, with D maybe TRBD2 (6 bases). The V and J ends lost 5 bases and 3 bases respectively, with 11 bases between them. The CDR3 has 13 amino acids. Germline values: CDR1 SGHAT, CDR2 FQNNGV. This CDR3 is CASSTRGGYEQYF. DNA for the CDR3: TGTGCCAGCAGCACGCGGGGTGGCTACGAGCAGTACTTC.

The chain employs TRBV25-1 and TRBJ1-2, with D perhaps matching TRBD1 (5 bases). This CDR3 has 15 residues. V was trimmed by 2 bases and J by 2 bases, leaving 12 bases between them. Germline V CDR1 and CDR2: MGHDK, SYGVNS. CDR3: CASSEPRQPNYGYTF. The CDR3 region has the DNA TGTGCCAGCAGTGAACCCCGACAGCCGAACTATGGCTACACCTTC.

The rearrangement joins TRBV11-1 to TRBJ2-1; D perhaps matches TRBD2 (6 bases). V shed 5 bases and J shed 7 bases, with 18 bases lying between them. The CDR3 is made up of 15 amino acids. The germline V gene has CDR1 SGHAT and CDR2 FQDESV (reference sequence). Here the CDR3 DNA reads TGTGCCAGCAGCCCGACTAGACCACGGAGGAATGAGCAGTTCTTC. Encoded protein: CASSPTRPRRNEQFF.

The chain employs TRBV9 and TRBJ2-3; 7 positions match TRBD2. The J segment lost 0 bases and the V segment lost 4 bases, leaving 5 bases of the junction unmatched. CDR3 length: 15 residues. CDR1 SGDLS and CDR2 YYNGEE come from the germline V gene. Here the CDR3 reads CASSRLAQSTDTQYF. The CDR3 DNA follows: TGTGCCAGCAGCCGACTAGCACAAAGCACAGATACGCAGTATTTT.

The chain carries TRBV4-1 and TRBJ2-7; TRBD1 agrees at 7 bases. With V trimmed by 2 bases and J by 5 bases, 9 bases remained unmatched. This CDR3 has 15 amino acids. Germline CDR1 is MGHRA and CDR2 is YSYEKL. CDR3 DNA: TGCGCCAGCAGCCAACTAGAAGGGGGCAGGGACGAGCAGTACTTC. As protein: CASSQLEGGRDEQYF.

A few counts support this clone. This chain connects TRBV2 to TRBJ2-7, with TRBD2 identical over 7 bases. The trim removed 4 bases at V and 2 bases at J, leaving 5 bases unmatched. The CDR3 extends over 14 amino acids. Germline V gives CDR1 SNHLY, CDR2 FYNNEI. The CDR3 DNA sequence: TGTGCCAGCAGTGTCGGGCTAGCGGCCTACGAGCAGTACTTC. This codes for CASSVGLAAYEQYF.

The CDR3 reads CASSWAGGGTDTQYF. CDR3 DNA: TGTGCCAGCAGTTGGGCAGGGGGCGGCACAGATACGCAGTATTTT. The chain uses TRBV27 and TRBJ2-3; the match to TRBD1 covers 8 bases. Germline V gene data show CDR1 as MNHEY and CDR2 as SMNVEV (reference sequence). V lost 4 bases to trimming and J lost 1 base; unmatched junction nucleotides: 4. This CDR3 has 15 amino acids.

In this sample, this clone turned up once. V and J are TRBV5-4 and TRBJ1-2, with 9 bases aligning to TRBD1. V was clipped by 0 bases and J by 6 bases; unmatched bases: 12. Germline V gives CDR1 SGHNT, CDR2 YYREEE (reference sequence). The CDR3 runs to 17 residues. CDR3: CASSLVGLGTGIDGYTF. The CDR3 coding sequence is TGTGCCAGCAGCTTGGTAGGATTAGGGACAGGGATAGATGGCTACACCTTC. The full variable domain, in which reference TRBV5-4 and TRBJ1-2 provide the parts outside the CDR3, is ETGVTQSPTHLIKTRGQQVTLRCSSQSGHNTVSWYQQALGQGPQFIFQYYREEENGRGNFPPRFSGLQFPNYSSELNVNALELDDSALYLCASSLVGLGTGIDGYTFGSGTRLTVV.

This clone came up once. The CDR3 DNA reads as TGTGCCAGCAGTTCCGCGGTACACTCCTACAATGAGCAGTTCTTC. Its translation is CASSSAVHSYNEQFF. V is TRBV28 and J is TRBJ2-1; no firm D call. The CDR3 loop spans 15 amino acids. Germline values: CDR1 MDHEN, CDR2 SYDVKM. V was pared by 4 bases and J by 0 bases, with 10 bases between.

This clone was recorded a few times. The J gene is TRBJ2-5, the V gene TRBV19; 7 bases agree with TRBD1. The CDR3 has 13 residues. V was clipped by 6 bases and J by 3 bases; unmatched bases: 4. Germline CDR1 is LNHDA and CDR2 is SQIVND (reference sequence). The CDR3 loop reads CASRGTAKETQYF. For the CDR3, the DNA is TGTGCCAGTAGAGGGACAGCCAAAGAGACCCAGTACTTC.